This is a list of T cell receptor beta chains from one sample in a study of shared clonotypes between healthy human individuals. Assay used: immunoSEQ multiplex PCR; TCRdb lists only in-frame clones, some missing. This sample carries around 2.5 million clones, over 85% of them seen once, and the ten largest clones take around 0.4%. The sequencing input was naive CD4+ T cells from PBMCs. These receptors were taken from a man younger than 35 in good health. Some clones in this sample may be carry-over from other donors' samples. Both conserved end residues are part of each CDR3. The D gene is left open where the match is weak. Size values are once, few and many counts, or a class for expanded clones, and some rows have none.

>.|.|TRBJ2-7|TRBV7-2
CASSAQSWGRDLYEQYF
TGTGCCAGCAGCGCCCAATCTTGGGGGAGAGACCTATACGAGCAGTACTTC
>.|.|TRBJ2-1|TRBV7-3
CASSSGGVTSSYNEQFF
TGTGCCAGCAGCTCCGGAGGGGTTACGAGCTCCTACAATGAGCAGTTCTTC
>.|.|TRBJ1-5|TRBV28
CASSFYPGTSNQPQHF
TGTGCCAGCAGTTTTTATCCAGGGACTAGCAATCAGCCCCAGCATTTT
>TRBD1|once|TRBJ2-7|TRBV7-8
CASSIDRGQVYEQYF
TGTGCCAGCAGCATTGACAGGGGCCAAGTCTACGAGCAGTACTTC
>.|.|TRBJ1-5|TRBV28
CASSIGDFSNQPQHF
TGTGCCAGCAGTATAGGGGATTTCAGCAATCAGCCCCAGCATTTT
>TRBD2|.|TRBJ2-7|TRBV7-3
CASSLTASGYYEQYF
TGTGCCAGCAGCTTAACGGCTAGCGGTTACTACGAGCAGTACTTC
>TRBD1|.|TRBJ2-4|TRBV6-1
CASSGTGIAKNIQYF
TGTGCCAGCAGTGGGACAGGGATAGCCAAAAACATTCAGTACTTC
>TRBD1|.|TRBJ1-5|TRBV7-9
CASSLWSRGSNQPQHF
TGTGCCAGCAGCTTATGGTCCAGGGGGAGCAATCAGCCCCAGCATTTT
>.|.|TRBJ1-5|TRBV7-9
CASSHTPDRPGEPQHF
TGTGCCAGCAGCCATACGCCCGACAGGCCTGGGGAGCCCCAGCATTTT
>.|.|TRBJ1-1|TRBV7-2
CASSMSGTRNTEAFF
TGTGCCAGCAGCATGTCCGGGACGCGGAACACTGAAGCTTTCTTT
>TRBD1|.|TRBJ1-4|TRBV30
CAWGPTGAPFEKLFF
TGTGCCTGGGGCCCGACAGGGGCCCCCTTTGAAAAACTGTTTTTT
>TRBD2|few|TRBJ2-1|TRBV7-3
CASSLAGVNEQFF
TGTGCCAGCAGCCTAGCGGGGGTCAATGAGCAGTTCTTC
>TRBD2|.|TRBJ2-5|TRBV5-1
CASSLDWTSGETQYF
TGCGCCAGCAGCTTGGACTGGACTAGCGGTGAGACCCAGTACTTC
>TRBD2|.|TRBJ2-5|TRBV7-6
CASSHKLADQETQYF
TGTGCCAGCAGCCATAAACTAGCGGACCAAGAGACCCAGTACTTC
>.|.|TRBJ1-2|TRBV7-2
CASSLFSGDGNYGYTF
TGTGCCAGCAGCTTATTTTCAGGGGATGGTAACTATGGCTACACCTTC
>.|.|TRBJ2-3|TRBV7-2
CASSPYGGSSPDTQYF
TGTGCCAGCAGCCCATATGGGGGATCGAGCCCAGATACGCAGTATTTT
>TRBD1|.|TRBJ2-1|TRBV19
CASSGRTGRTYNEQFF
TGTGCCAGTAGTGGAAGGACAGGCCGAACCTACAATGAGCAGTTCTTC
>.|once|TRBJ2-4|TRBV29-1
CSGRPIGGNIQYF
TGCAGCGGGAGACCCATAGGAGGGAACATTCAGTACTTC
>.|.|TRBJ1-1|TRBV4-2
CASSPRPRAQGPEAFF
TGTGCCAGCAGCCCCCGGCCCCGGGCCCAAGGCCCTGAAGCTTTCTTT
>TRBD2|.|TRBJ2-7|TRBV5-1
CASGVGGDFFYEQYF
TGCGCCAGCGGCGTCGGGGGGGACTTTTTCTACGAGCAGTACTTC
>TRBD1|.|TRBJ1-4|TRBV7-2
CASSFRLGTGGEKLFF
TGTGCCAGCAGCTTTCGCTTAGGGACAGGGGGGGAAAAACTGTTTTTT
>.|.|TRBJ2-3|TRBV7-9
CASSLMRNTDTQYF
TGTGCCAGCAGCTTAATGCGGAACACAGATACGCAGTATTTT
>.|.|TRBJ1-5|TRBV6-6
CASRRQGDGSNQPQHF
TGTGCCAGCAGGCGTCAGGGCGACGGAAGCAATCAGCCCCAGCATTTT
>.|.|TRBJ2-1|TRBV18
CASSPQGWAGGEQFF
TGTGCCAGCTCACCACAGGGGTGGGCTGGGGGTGAGCAGTTCTTC
>.|.|TRBJ2-2|TRBV25-1
CASSERGGNTGELFF
TGTGCCAGCAGTGAACGAGGAGGGAACACCGGGGAGCTGTTTTTT
>.|.|TRBJ1-1|TRBV19
CASILQASEAFF
TGTGCCAGTATTCTTCAGGCGTCTGAAGCTTTCTTT
>.|.|TRBJ2-1|TRBV11-3
CASSTQYNEQFF
TGTGCCAGCAGCACGCAATACAATGAGCAGTTCTTC
>.|.|TRBJ1-2|TRBV5-1
CASSLDGNGYTF
TGCGCCAGCAGCTTGGATGGAAATGGCTACACCTTC
>.|.|TRBJ2-5|TRBV4-2
CASSQGGGLETQYF
TGTGCCAGCAGCCAGGGGGGAGGCTTGGAGACCCAGTACTTC
>TRBD2|.|TRBJ2-1|TRBV7-9
CASRQDRAGARQQFF
TGTGCCAGCAGACAGGACAGAGCGGGAGCTAGGCAGCAGTTCTTC
>.|.|TRBJ1-3|TRBV29-1
CSATSRYSGNTIYF
TGCAGCGCCACCTCACGATACTCTGGAAACACCATATATTTT
>.|.|TRBJ2-5|TRBV27
CASSFTPTRVETQYF
TGTGCCAGCAGTTTCACCCCAACTAGGGTAGAGACCCAGTACTTC
>.|once|TRBJ2-3|TRBV7-3
CASSKGARTDTQYF
TGTGCCAGCAGCAAAGGGGCTAGAACAGATACGCAGTATTTT
>TRBD1|.|TRBJ2-7|TRBV10-2
CASSPGQGPPLYEQYF
TGCGCCAGCAGTCCCGGACAGGGTCCCCCTCTCTACGAGCAGTACTTC
>TRBD2|.|TRBJ2-5|TRBV11-3
CASSLKGGRAPETQYF
TGTGCCAGCAGCTTAAAGGGCGGGAGGGCCCCAGAGACCCAGTACTTC
>.|.|TRBJ2-7|TRBV10-3
CAISDSSGRINYEQYF
TGTGCCATCAGTGACTCGTCGGGCCGTATAAACTACGAGCAGTACTTC
>.|once|TRBJ2-7|TRBV18
CASSRSERYEQYF
TGTGCCAGCAGCAGATCTGAACGGTACGAGCAGTACTTC
>TRBD2|.|TRBJ2-7|TRBV5-4
CASSLGAGGPYEQYF
TGTGCCAGCAGCTTGGGAGCGGGAGGACCCTACGAGCAGTACTTC
>.|.|TRBJ2-3|TRBV4-1
CASSQAGRPGPPPDTQYF
TGCGCCAGCAGCCAAGCGGGGAGACCGGGACCCCCGCCAGATACGCAGTATTTT
>TRBD2|once|TRBJ2-1|TRBV7-2
CASSPSSGGYNEQFF
TGTGCCAGCAGCCCGTCTAGCGGGGGCTACAATGAGCAGTTCTTC
>TRBD1|.|TRBJ2-7|TRBV7-9
CASSARTGAYEQYF
TGTGCCAGCAGCGCACGGACAGGGGCCTACGAGCAGTACTTC
>TRBD2|once|TRBJ2-3|TRBV13
CASSPSGRVPSTDTQYF
TGTGCCAGCAGCCCCAGCGGGAGGGTTCCTAGCACAGATACGCAGTATTTT
>.|.|TRBJ2-3|TRBV7-6
CASSPRGSEDTQYF
TGTGCCAGCAGCCCACGGGGGTCCGAAGATACGCAGTATTTT
>.|.|TRBJ1-2|TRBV6-5
CASTLGVGGYTF
TGTGCCAGCACCCTTGGGGTCGGAGGCTACACCTTC
>TRBD2|.|TRBJ2-6|TRBV29-1
CSVGAWREGSGANVLTF
TGCAGCGTTGGAGCATGGAGGGAGGGCTCTGGGGCCAACGTCCTGACTTTC
>TRBD1|.|TRBJ1-3|TRBV28
CASRPQGGAGNTIYF
TGTGCCAGCAGACCACAGGGGGGAGCAGGAAACACCATATATTTT
>TRBD1|.|TRBJ2-7|TRBV7-3
CASSLNRGRLYEQYF
TGTGCCAGCAGCTTAAATAGGGGGCGCTTGTACGAGCAGTACTTC
>.|few|TRBJ1-2|TRBV5-1
CASSLGANYGYTF
TGCGCCAGCAGCTTGGGAGCTAACTATGGCTACACCTTC
>TRBD1|.|TRBJ1-2|TRBV4-1
CASSLWDRGMDGYTF
TGCGCCAGCAGCCTGTGGGACAGGGGTATGGATGGCTACACCTTC
>.|.|TRBJ2-3|TRBV9
CASNAPHTDTQYF
TGTGCCAGCAACGCGCCCCACACAGATACGCAGTATTTT
>TRBD1|.|TRBJ2-2|TRBV27
CASSPRQGARVGELFF
TGTGCCAGCAGTCCGAGACAGGGGGCTAGGGTCGGGGAGCTGTTTTTT
>.|.|TRBJ1-2|TRBV5-5
CASSLSGNYGYTF
TGTGCCAGCAGCTTGTCGGGTAACTATGGCTACACCTTC
>.|.|TRBJ1-6|TRBV18
CASSPRGGYNSPLHF
TGTGCCAGCTCACCGCGTGGGGGATATAATTCACCCCTCCACTTT